This paragraph covers one T cell receptor (beta chain) sequence. Its matching antigen is unknown. The germline gives CDR1 SEHNR, CDR2 FQNEAQ (reference sequence). With V trimmed by 5 bases and J by 9 bases, 12 bases remained unmatched. This CDR3 is built from 15 residues. MiXCR, applied by TCRdb to the RT-PCR reads, yields one record per CDR3 protein. The sample has 650,000 to 800,000 distinct CDR3 sequences, around 14% seen once. This sample is drawn from a study of response to subunit inactivated influenza vaccine. Study-level points and caveats: It was the authors' suggestion that each seasonal influenza vaccination recruits few new T cells.

The sequence was obtained from a man aged 45-65 years who received an inactivated influenza vaccine. The sample consisted of PBMCs from blood, taken less than 15 days before vaccination. The rearrangement links TRBV7-9 to TRBJ2-1; TRBD2 aligns across 8 bases. In DNA form, the CDR3 reads TGTGCCAGCAGCCAAACCGGGACTAGTGCGGTTGAGCAGTTCTTC. Its translation is CASSQTGTSAVEQFF. Full variable domain (rest looked up from reference TRBV7-9 and TRBJ2-1): DTGVSQNPRHKITKRGQNVTFRCDPISEHNRLYWYRQTLGQGPEFLTYFQNEAQLEKSRLLSDRFSAERPKGSFSTLEIQRTEQGDSAMYLCASSQTGTSAVEQFFGPGTRLTVL.